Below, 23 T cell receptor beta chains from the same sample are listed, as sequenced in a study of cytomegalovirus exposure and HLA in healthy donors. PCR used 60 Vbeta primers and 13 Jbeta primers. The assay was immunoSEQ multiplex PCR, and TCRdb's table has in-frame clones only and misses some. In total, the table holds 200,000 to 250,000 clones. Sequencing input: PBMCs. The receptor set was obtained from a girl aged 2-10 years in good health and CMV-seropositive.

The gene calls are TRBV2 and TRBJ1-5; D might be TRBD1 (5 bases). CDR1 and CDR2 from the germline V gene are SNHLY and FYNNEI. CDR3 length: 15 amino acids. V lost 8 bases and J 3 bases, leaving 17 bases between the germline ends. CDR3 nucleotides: TGTGCCAGCGGCTGGATTGACAGCAACAATCAGCCCCAGCATTTT. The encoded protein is CASGWIDSNNQPQHF.

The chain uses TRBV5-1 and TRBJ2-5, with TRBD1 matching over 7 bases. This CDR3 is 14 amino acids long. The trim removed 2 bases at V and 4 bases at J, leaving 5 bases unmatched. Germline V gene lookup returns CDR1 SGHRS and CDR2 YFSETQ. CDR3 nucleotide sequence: TGCGCCAGCAGCTTTGGACAGGTCGGAGAGACCCAGTACTTC. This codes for CASSFGQVGETQYF.

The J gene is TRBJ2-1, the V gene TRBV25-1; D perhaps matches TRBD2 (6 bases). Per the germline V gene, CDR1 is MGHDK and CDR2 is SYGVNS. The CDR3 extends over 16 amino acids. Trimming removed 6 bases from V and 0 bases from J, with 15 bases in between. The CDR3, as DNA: TGTGCCAGCAGCGAACCCCCCGGGAGCTCCTACAATGAGCAGTTCTTC. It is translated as CASSEPPGSSYNEQFF.

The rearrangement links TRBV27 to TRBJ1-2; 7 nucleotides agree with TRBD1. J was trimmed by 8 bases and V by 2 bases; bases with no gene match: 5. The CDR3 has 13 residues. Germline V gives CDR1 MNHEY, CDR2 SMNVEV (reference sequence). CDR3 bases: TGTGCCAGCAGTTTACCGACAGGGAAAGGCTACACCTTC. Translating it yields CASSLPTGKGYTF.

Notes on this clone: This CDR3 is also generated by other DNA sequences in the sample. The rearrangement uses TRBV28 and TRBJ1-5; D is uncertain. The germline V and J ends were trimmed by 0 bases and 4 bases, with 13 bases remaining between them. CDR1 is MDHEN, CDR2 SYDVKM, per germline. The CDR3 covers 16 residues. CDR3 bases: TGTGCCAGCAGTTTATGGGGCGGCAGAGGGAATCAGCCCCAGCATTTT. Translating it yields CASSLWGGRGNQPQHF. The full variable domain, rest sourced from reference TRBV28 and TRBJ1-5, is DVKVTQSSRYLVKRTGEKVFLECVQDMDHENMFWYRQDPGLGLRLIYFSYDVKMKEKGDIPEGYSVSREKKERFSLILESASTNQTSMYLCASSLWGGRGNQPQHFGDGTRLSIL.

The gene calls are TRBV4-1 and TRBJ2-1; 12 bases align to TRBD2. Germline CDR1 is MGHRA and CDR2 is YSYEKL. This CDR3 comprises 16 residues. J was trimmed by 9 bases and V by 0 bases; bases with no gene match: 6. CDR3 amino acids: CASSQDLASGRAEQFF. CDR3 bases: TGCGCCAGCAGCCAAGATCTAGCTAGCGGGAGGGCTGAGCAGTTCTTC.

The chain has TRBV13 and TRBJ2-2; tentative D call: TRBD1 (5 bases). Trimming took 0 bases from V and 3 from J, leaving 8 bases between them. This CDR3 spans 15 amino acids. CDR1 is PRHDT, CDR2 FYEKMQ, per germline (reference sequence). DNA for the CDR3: TGTGCCAGCAGCTTAGGTCAGGGCTACACCGGGGAGCTGTTTTTT. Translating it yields CASSLGQGYTGELFF.

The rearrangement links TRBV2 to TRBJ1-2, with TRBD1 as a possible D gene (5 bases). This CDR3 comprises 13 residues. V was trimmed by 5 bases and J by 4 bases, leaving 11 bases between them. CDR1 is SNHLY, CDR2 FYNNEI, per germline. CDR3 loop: CASSRTLIYGYTF. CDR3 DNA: TGTGCCAGCAGTCGGACACTTATCTATGGCTACACCTTC.

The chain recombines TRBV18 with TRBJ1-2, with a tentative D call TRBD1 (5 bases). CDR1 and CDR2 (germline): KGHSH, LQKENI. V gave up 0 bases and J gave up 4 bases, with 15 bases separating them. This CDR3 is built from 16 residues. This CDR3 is CASSPPIGAETYGYTF. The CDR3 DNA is TGTGCCAGCTCACCACCGATAGGGGCTGAGACCTATGGCTACACCTTC.

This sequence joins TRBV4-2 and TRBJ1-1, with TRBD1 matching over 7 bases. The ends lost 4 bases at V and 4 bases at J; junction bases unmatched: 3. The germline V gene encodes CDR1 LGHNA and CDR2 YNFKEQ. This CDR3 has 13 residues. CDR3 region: CASSPQGGTEAFF. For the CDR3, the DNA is TGTGCCAGCAGCCCGCAGGGGGGCACTGAAGCTTTCTTT.

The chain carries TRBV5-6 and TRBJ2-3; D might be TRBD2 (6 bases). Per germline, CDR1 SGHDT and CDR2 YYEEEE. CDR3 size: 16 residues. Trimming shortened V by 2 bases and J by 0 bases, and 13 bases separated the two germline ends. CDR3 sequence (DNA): TGTGCCAGCAGCTTCATCGGCGGGAAGAGCACAGATACGCAGTATTTT. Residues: CASSFIGGKSTDTQYF.

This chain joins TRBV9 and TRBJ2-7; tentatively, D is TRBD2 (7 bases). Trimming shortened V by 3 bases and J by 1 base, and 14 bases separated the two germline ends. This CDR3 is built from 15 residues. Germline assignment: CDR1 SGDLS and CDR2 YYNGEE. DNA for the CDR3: TGTGCCAGCAGCGCCGGGGGCGGGAGTTCCTACGAGCAGTACTTC. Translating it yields CASSAGGGSSYEQYF.

CDR3 in DNA: TGTGCCAGCAATGGGACACCGACCTACGAGCAGTACTTC. Its protein is CASNGTPTYEQYF. The chain carries TRBV28 and TRBJ2-5; D might be TRBD1 (6 bases). Near its end, the DNA agrees better with TRBJ2-7, so the J call may be wrong. CDR3 length: 13 amino acids. Germline CDR1 is MDHEN and CDR2 is SYDVKM.

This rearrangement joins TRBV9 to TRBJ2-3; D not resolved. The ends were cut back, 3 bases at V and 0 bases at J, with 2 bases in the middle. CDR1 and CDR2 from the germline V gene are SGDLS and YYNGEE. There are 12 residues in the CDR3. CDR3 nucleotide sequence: TGTGCCAGCAGCGCAAGCACAGATACGCAGTATTTT. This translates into CASSASTDTQYF. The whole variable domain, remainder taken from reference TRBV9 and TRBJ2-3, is DSGVTQTPKHLITATGQRVTLRCSPRSGDLSVYWYQQSLDQGLQFLIQYYNGEERAKGNILERFSAQQFPDLHSELNLSSLELGDSALYFCASSASTDTQYFGPGTRLTVL.

In DNA form, the CDR3 reads TGTGCCAGCAGAAGACAGGGAGATGAGCAGTTCTTC. This translates into CASRRQGDEQFF. The chain combines TRBV6-6 with TRBJ2-1; 7 nucleotides match TRBD1. CDR3 length equals 12 residues. From germline, CDR1 is MNHNY and CDR2 SVGAGI (reference sequence). V dropped 6 bases and J dropped 8; count of bases not matched to a gene: 4.

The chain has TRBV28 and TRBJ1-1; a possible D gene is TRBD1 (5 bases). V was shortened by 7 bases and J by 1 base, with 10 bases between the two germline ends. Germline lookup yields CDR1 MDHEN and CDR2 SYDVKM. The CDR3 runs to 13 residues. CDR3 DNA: TGTGCCAGCACCGGGAGGGGGAACACTGAAGCTTTCTTT. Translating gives CASTGRGNTEAFF.

CDR3: CASRVRTGSEKLFF. In DNA form, the CDR3 reads TGTGCCAGCAGGGTTCGGACAGGGAGTGAAAAACTGTTTTTT. V is TRBV21-1 and J is TRBJ1-4; TRBD1, as called in the table, went unchecked against the DNA. TRBV21-1 is a recognized pseudogene. CDR3 length equals 14 residues.

The CDR3 DNA is TGCGCCAGCAGCCCAACCAGGGGTACCTACGAGCAGTACTTC. This encodes CASSPTRGTYEQYF. The rearrangement uses TRBV5-1 and TRBJ2-5; tentative D call: TRBD1 (6 bases). TRBJ2-7 matches the DNA end more closely, so the J call is doubtful. Germline V gives CDR1 SGHRS, CDR2 YFSETQ. There are 14 residues in the CDR3.

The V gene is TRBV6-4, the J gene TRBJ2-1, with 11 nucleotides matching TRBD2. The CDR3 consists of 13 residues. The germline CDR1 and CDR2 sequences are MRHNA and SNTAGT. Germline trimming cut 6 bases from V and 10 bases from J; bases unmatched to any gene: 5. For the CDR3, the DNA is TGTGCCAGCAGACTAGCGGGAGCCCGGGAGCAGTTCTTC. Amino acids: CASRLAGAREQFF.

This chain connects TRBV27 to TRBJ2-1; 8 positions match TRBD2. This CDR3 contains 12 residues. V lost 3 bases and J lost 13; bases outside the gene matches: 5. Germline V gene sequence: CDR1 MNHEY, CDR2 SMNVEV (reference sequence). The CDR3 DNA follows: TGTGCCAGCAGTTTCGTCGGGAGGGCCCAGTTCTTC. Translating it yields CASSFVGRAQFF.

This CDR3 is CASSDGTVNYGYTF. The CDR3 region has the DNA TGTGCCAGCAGTGACGGGACAGTTAACTATGGCTACACCTTC. This chain uses TRBV6-4 with TRBJ1-2; 7 bases match TRBD1. Germline V gene lookup returns CDR1 MRHNA and CDR2 SNTAGT. The V and J ends lost 2 bases and 1 base, in that order; junction bases with no gene match: 1. The CDR3 covers 14 residues.

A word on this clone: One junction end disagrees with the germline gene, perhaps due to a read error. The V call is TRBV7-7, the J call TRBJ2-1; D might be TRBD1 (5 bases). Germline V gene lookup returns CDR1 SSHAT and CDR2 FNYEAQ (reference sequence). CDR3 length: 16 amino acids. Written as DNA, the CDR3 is TGTGCTAGCAGCTTAGCAGCAGGGCCCTCGTACAATGAGCAGTTCTTC. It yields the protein CASSLAAGPSYNEQFF.

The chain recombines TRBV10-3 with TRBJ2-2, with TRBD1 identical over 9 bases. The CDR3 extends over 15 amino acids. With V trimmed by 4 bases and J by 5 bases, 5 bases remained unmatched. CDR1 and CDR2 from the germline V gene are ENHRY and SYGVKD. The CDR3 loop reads CAISVTGGLTGELFF. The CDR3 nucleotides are TGTGCCATCAGTGTAACAGGGGGCTTAACCGGGGAGCTGTTTTTT.